Following are 10 T cell receptor beta chains from one sample sequenced in a study of T cell repertoires in cytomegalovirus infection. TCRdb processed the reads anew with MiXCR; each CDR3 protein has one entry. Of nearly 550,000 distinct CDR3 sequences listed, approximately 15% are singletons. The sequencing sample was made of CD8+ T cells from PBMCs. These receptors were obtained from a human donor in good health (CMV status not recorded). Some clones in this sample may be carry-over from other donors' samples.

This clonotype was counted ten times or more. The V and J genes are TRBV20-1 and TRBJ1-1; possible D gene TRBD1, 5 bases. This CDR3 has 18 residues. Trimming took 1 base from V and 0 from J, leaving 21 bases between them. Germline V gene sequence: CDR1 DFQATT, CDR2 SNEGSKA (reference sequence). CDR3 amino acids: CSARVGGEEGLLNTEAFF. CDR3 sequence (DNA): TGCAGTGCTAGAGTGGGAGGGGAAGAAGGGTTGTTGAACACTGAAGCTTTCTTT.

This clonotype was detected ten times or more. CDR3 in DNA: TGTGCCAGCAGTTACGCGCAGTGGGAGCGGTTCGACACCGGGGAGCTGTTTTTT. Its translation is CASSYAQWERFDTGELFF. The gene calls are TRBV6-5 and TRBJ2-2; maybe TRBD2 (5 bases). The CDR3 has 18 amino acids. CDR1 is MNHEY and CDR2 is SVGAGI in the germline V gene. V was cut by 2 bases and J by 3 bases, with 19 bases left in between.

V and J are TRBV23-1 and TRBJ1-1; 11 bases align to TRBD1. TRBV23-1 is sorted into the ORF group, with uncertain function. After removal of 3 bases from V and 0 bases from J, the junction contained 9 bases not matched to a gene. This CDR3 spans 18 amino acids. CDR3 coding DNA: TGCGCCAGCAGTCACATAGGACAGGGGGCCCGTATGAACACTGAAGCTTTCTTT. It encodes CASSHIGQGARMNTEAFF.

This clonotype has a handful of counts. The rearrangement joins TRBV9 to TRBJ1-4; TRBD1 agrees at 7 bases. CDR1 and CDR2 from the germline V gene are SGDLS and YYNGEE. The CDR3 loop spans 16 amino acids. V lost 4 bases to trimming and J lost 3 bases; unmatched junction nucleotides: 9. CDR3 sequence reads: CASSSHRQGPNEKLFF. CDR3 DNA: TGTGCCAGCAGCTCCCATCGACAGGGACCTAATGAAAAACTGTTTTTT.

This clonotype was observed many times. The chain employs TRBV28 and TRBJ2-1; 7 bases are shared with TRBD1. The CDR3 spans 15 residues. Germline V gives CDR1 MDHEN, CDR2 SYDVKM. V dropped 5 bases and J dropped 4; count of bases not matched to a gene: 8. In DNA, the CDR3 is TGTGCCAGCAGTCCCCAGGGGGACCCTTACAATGAGCAGTTCTTC. Protein product: CASSPQGDPYNEQFF.

This clonotype was observed many times. The chain carries TRBV11-2 and TRBJ2-6, with D tentatively TRBD1 or TRBD2 (5 bases each). V lost 2 bases to trimming and J lost 0 bases, with 14 bases between them. The CDR3 has 18 amino acids. Germline V gene lookup returns CDR1 SGHAT and CDR2 FQNNGV. The CDR3 DNA reads as TGTGCCAGCAGCTTACCCCTTGAGGGGAGCTCTGGGGCCAACGTCCTGACTTTC. This translates into CASSLPLEGSSGANVLTF.

In this sample, this clonotype turned up a few times. The rearrangement joins TRBV6-5 to TRBJ1-1; unclear D gene. The V end lost 6 bases, the J end lost 0 bases, and 11 bases lay between the germline ends. Per germline, CDR1 MNHEY and CDR2 SVGAGI. The CDR3 extends over 14 amino acids. The CDR3 coding sequence is TGTGCCAGCAGCCAAACGGGAGTGAACACTGAAGCTTTCTTT. Protein product: CASSQTGVNTEAFF.

The chain carries TRBV19 and TRBJ2-7; D is ambiguous. Trimming cost V 9 bases and J 2 bases, with 17 bases left between them. CDR1 and CDR2 from the germline V gene are LNHDA and SQIVND (reference sequence). The CDR3 runs to 14 residues. Written as DNA, the CDR3 is TGTGCCAGCCCGCCGCAGGACCGAACCTACGAGCAGTACTTC. Encoded protein: CASPPQDRTYEQYF.

The chain uses TRBV28 and TRBJ2-1; D not certain. Germline assignment: CDR1 MDHEN and CDR2 SYDVKM. The ends were cut back, 3 bases at V and 4 bases at J, with 7 bases in the middle. The CDR3 totals 13 residues. In nucleotides, the CDR3 is TGTGCCAGCAGTTTGATGGGATACAATGAGCAGTTCTTC. This sequence encodes CASSLMGYNEQFF.

This clonotype was counted at least ten times. The chain links TRBV12-3 or TRBV12-4 to TRBJ2-7, with 8 bases lining up with TRBD1. The CDR3 covers 15 residues. Trimming at V came to 5 bases and at J to 2 bases, leaving 8 bases not matched to a gene. The CDR3 DNA sequence: TGTGCCAGCAGTGCTTCTTGGGACAGGACCTACGAGCAGTACTTC. This codes for CASSASWDRTYEQYF.